What follows is one TCR beta chain and its context. Its antigen remains unidentified. Clones were read by immunoSEQ multiplex PCR, and TCRdb kept only the in-frame ones, dropping some. The data contain 300,000 to 400,000 clones, roughly 88% of them seen just once; the ten biggest clones take up around 0.88%. The donors were in the roughly 120-subject validation cohort, distinct from the roughly 600-subject first cohort. This CDR3 has 13 amino acids. Trimming left V 4 bases short and J 1 base short, with 9 bases between. The germline CDR1 and CDR2 sequences are SGHRS and YFSETQ. These data come from a study of cytomegalovirus exposure and HLA in healthy donors. Points from the study as a whole: It was found in a later analysis that first-cohort TCR clusters tended to co-occur in the 130 or so validation repertoires. The authors enumerated under 200 TCR beta chains as linked to cytomegalovirus. Rare TCR sequences predominated, though certain public TCRs were found in many donors.

Sequencing used PBMCs. The V and J genes are TRBV5-1 and TRBJ2-7, with a weak D call TRBD1 (6 bases). This TCR derives from a man younger than 40 in good health and CMV-seronegative. The CDR3 sequence: CASSGGASYEQYF. DNA for the CDR3: TGCGCCAGCAGCGGGGGCGCTTCCTACGAGCAGTACTTC.